This entry lists 26 T cell receptor beta chains sequenced from one sample in a study of blood T cell repertoires in COVID-19. The method was immunoSEQ multiplex PCR; TCRdb's version includes in-frame clones alone and lacks a portion of them. The sample lists some 90,000 clones, approximately 87% occurring once. The sample comprised peripheral blood. These TCRs come from a human donor in a cohort sampled during active COVID-19.

The CDR3 DNA is TGCGCCAGCAGCCACCGACCGACAGCGAACACTGAAGCTTTCTTT. Translation: CASSHRPTANTEAFF. The chain carries TRBV4-3 and TRBJ1-1, with D perhaps TRBD1 (5 bases). V was trimmed by 3 bases and J by 1 base, leaving 12 bases between them. This CDR3 region has 15 residues. CDR1 is LGHNA, CDR2 YSLEER, per germline.

The chain employs TRBV12-5 and TRBJ2-2, with D unclear. Germline V lookup: CDR1 LGHNT, CDR2 FRNRAP. The V end lost 6 bases, the J end lost 0 bases, and 5 bases lay between the germline ends. CDR3 length: 13 amino acids. In DNA, the CDR3 is TGTGCTAGTGGATCATCGAACACCGGGGAGCTGTTTTTT. It encodes CASGSSNTGELFF. Together with reference TRBV12-5 and TRBJ2-2, the CDR3 gives the full variable domain: DARVTQTPRHKVTEMGQEVTMRCQPILGHNTVFWYRQTMMQGLELLAYFRNRAPLDDSGMPKDRFSAEMPDATLATLKIQPSEPRDSAVYFCASGSSNTGELFFGEGSRLTVL.

The chain combines TRBV13 with TRBJ2-1; possibly TRBD1 for D (5 bases). The CDR3 has 14 amino acids. V was trimmed by 0 bases and J by 2 bases, leaving 5 bases between them. Germline V lookup: CDR1 PRHDT, CDR2 FYEKMQ (reference sequence). CDR3 sequence: CASSLGTAYNEQFF. Here the CDR3 DNA reads TGTGCCAGCAGCTTAGGGACAGCCTACAATGAGCAGTTCTTC.

The chain joins TRBV14 to TRBJ1-2, with 8 nucleotides matching TRBD1. Germline CDR1 is SGHDN and CDR2 is FVKESK. The CDR3 has 20 amino acids. V shed 0 bases and J 0 bases; nucleotides not matched to a gene: 15. The CDR3 loop reads CASSQDRGGTGGLSNYGYTF. CDR3 DNA: TGTGCCAGCAGCCAAGATCGGGGCGGCACAGGGGGGCTTTCTAACTATGGCTACACCTTC.

The CDR3 is CASSQGSTSTGELFF. CDR3 sequence (DNA): TGTGCCAGCAGCCAGGGCTCAACTTCCACCGGGGAGCTGTTTTTT. The rearrangement joins TRBV28 to TRBJ2-2; D is perhaps TRBD1 (5 bases). The CDR3 runs to 15 residues. Germline V gene sequence: CDR1 MDHEN, CDR2 SYDVKM. V gave up 6 bases and J gave up 4 bases, with 15 bases separating them. Using reference TRBV28 and TRBJ2-2 for the parts outside the CDR3, the full variable domain is DVKVTQSSRYLVKRTGEKVFLECVQDMDHENMFWYRQDPGLGLRLIYFSYDVKMKEKGDIPEGYSVSREKKERFSLILESASTNQTSMYLCASSQGSTSTGELFFGEGSRLTVL.

The genes are TRBV19 and TRBJ1-5; 9 nucleotides agree with TRBD1. The J segment lost 9 bases and the V segment lost 2 bases, leaving 14 bases of the junction unmatched. Germline V gene data show CDR1 as LNHDA and CDR2 as SQIVND (reference sequence). This CDR3 has 17 residues. The chain's CDR3 is CASSITGTGPPPRPQHF. Written as DNA, the CDR3 is TGTGCCAGTAGTATAACAGGGACAGGGCCGCCTCCGCGGCCCCAGCATTTT.

J is TRBJ1-2 and V is TRBV2; D remains ambiguous. This CDR3 is built from 12 residues. Deletions cut 6 bases from V and 7 bases from J, with 12 bases between. Germline lookup yields CDR1 SNHLY and CDR2 FYNNEI. This CDR3 is CASREVPVGYTF. CDR3 nucleotide sequence: TGTGCCAGCAGGGAGGTGCCGGTTGGCTACACCTTC.

The chain is built from TRBV28 and TRBJ2-1, with 9 bases lining up with TRBD2. Germline CDR1 is MDHEN and CDR2 is SYDVKM. This CDR3 region has 15 residues. With 5 bases clipped from V and 3 bases from J, the junction kept 5 bases outside the gene matches. The CDR3 DNA sequence: TGTGCCAGCAGTGTTAGCGGGAGACACTACAATGAGCAGTTCTTC. Translating gives CASSVSGRHYNEQFF.

The chain uses TRBV27 and TRBJ1-1; the match to TRBD1 covers 8 bases. Germline CDR1 MNHEY, CDR2 SMNVEV (reference sequence). The CDR3 has 13 residues. The V gene end was trimmed by 5 bases and the J gene end by 12 bases; junction bases not matched to a gene: 11. CDR3 in amino acids: CASSTLGQGATFF. CDR3 nucleotide sequence: TGTGCCAGCAGTACCTTGGGGCAGGGGGCAACTTTCTTT.

The chain uses TRBV5-1 and TRBJ1-5; 7 bases match TRBD1. The CDR3 has 15 residues. With 0 bases clipped from V and 4 bases from J, the junction kept 4 bases outside the gene matches. Germline V gene data show CDR1 as SGHRS and CDR2 as YFSETQ. CDR3 in DNA: TGCGCCAGCAGCTTGGGTGGACAGGTTAATCAGCCCCAGCATTTT. It codes for CASSLGGQVNQPQHF.

The CDR3 reads CASSYMNSPLHF. The CDR3 DNA follows: TGTGCCAGCAGCTACATGAATTCACCCCTCCACTTT. The rearrangement uses TRBV7-3 and TRBJ1-6; D uncertain. Germline CDR1 reads SGHTA; CDR2 reads FQGTGA. V lost 4 bases, J lost 7 bases, and 5 bases lay in between. CDR3 size: 12 residues.

The rearrangement joins TRBV28 to TRBJ2-6; D is uncertain. CDR1 is MDHEN, CDR2 SYDVKM, per germline. CDR3 length: 15 amino acids. The V end lost 1 base, the J end lost 1 base, and 5 bases lay between the germline ends. CDR3 residues: CASSLSTSGANVLTF. DNA of the CDR3: TGTGCCAGCAGTTTATCAACATCTGGGGCCAACGTCCTGACTTTC.

The V call is TRBV3-1 (or the pseudogene TRBV3-2), the J call TRBJ1-2; 9 bases map to TRBD1. The CDR3 runs to 14 residues. V lost 3 bases and J lost 5; bases outside the gene matches: 4. Germline V gene lookup returns CDR1 LGHDT and CDR2 YNNKEL (reference sequence). This CDR3 is CASSQTDRGYGYTF. The CDR3 region has the DNA TGTGCCAGCAGCCAGACGGACAGGGGTTATGGCTACACCTTC.

This sequence joins TRBV7-2 and TRBJ2-7; 11 nucleotides agree with TRBD1. The V gene's germline CDR1 is SGHTA and CDR2 FQGNSA. V lost 2 bases, J lost 3 bases, and 6 bases stayed unmatched. This CDR3 has 16 amino acids. As DNA, the CDR3 is TGTGCCAGCAGCTTATCAACCGGGACAGGGGGCTACGAGCAGTACTTC. It translates to CASSLSTGTGGYEQYF.

The CDR3: CASSTAGTSGTYNEQFF. CDR3 sequence (DNA): TGTGCCAGCAGCACCGCCGGGACTAGCGGCACCTACAATGAGCAGTTCTTC. The rearrangement links TRBV28 to TRBJ2-1; TRBD2 aligns across 11 bases. V lost 6 bases to trimming and J lost 2 bases; unmatched junction nucleotides: 9. The CDR3 consists of 17 residues. Germline CDR1 is MDHEN and CDR2 is SYDVKM.

This chain uses TRBV10-3 with TRBJ1-5; D gene uncertain. This CDR3 spans 14 amino acids. The germline V gene encodes CDR1 ENHRY and CDR2 SYGVKD. Between the trimmed V and J ends, which lost 6 bases and 1 base, there was a span of 10 bases. The CDR3 bases are TGTGCCATCAGCGAGGACTCGAGCAATCAGCCCCAGCATTTT. It specifies CAISEDSSNQPQHF.

The chain combines TRBV18 with TRBJ1-4; the match to TRBD1 covers 9 bases. V lost 1 base to trimming and J lost 8 bases; unmatched junction nucleotides: 8. The CDR3 extends over 16 amino acids. Looked up from germline, CDR1 is KGHSH and CDR2 is LQKENI. CDR3 DNA sequence: TGTGCCAGCTCACCACTGAACACAGGGGGCGGAGAAAAACTGTTTTTT. It is translated as CASSPLNTGGGEKLFF.

This chain uses TRBV24-1 with TRBJ1-1, with 8 bases fitting TRBD1. The germline V gene has CDR1 KGHDR and CDR2 SFDVKD. This CDR3 spans 16 amino acids. The junction had 11 bases not matched to a gene; V was cut back by 9 bases and J by 0 bases. Here the CDR3 DNA reads TGTGCCACCGCAAGAGGACAGGGAATCCTGAACACTGAAGCTTTCTTT. It translates to CATARGQGILNTEAFF.

The rearrangement joins TRBV11-2 to TRBJ2-7, with a tentative D call TRBD2 (6 bases). The CDR3 runs to 15 residues. Germline V gene lookup returns CDR1 SGHAT and CDR2 FQNNGV. With 0 bases removed from V and 0 bases from J, the gap between germline ends came to 9 bases. This CDR3 reads CASSLDLASSYEQYF. CDR3 sequence (DNA): TGTGCCAGCAGCTTAGACCTAGCGAGCTCCTACGAGCAGTACTTC.

The CDR3: CASSPGTGGNSPLHF. CDR3 coding DNA: TGTGCCAGCTCACCTGGGACAGGGGGCAATTCACCCCTCCACTTT. This chain connects TRBV18 to TRBJ1-6; 12 bases are a match to TRBD1. The V gene's germline CDR1 is KGHSH and CDR2 LQKENI. CDR3 size: 15 residues. V gave up 3 bases and J gave up 7 bases; unmatched junction bases: 1.

This chain uses TRBV30 with TRBJ2-7; 11 bases line up with TRBD1. The CDR3 has 13 amino acids. CDR1 and CDR2 from the germline V gene are GTSNPN and SVGIG (reference sequence). V lost 7 bases, J lost 3 bases, and 5 bases stayed unmatched. This CDR3 reads CAFGQGANYEQYF. The CDR3 bases are TGTGCCTTCGGACAGGGGGCAAACTACGAGCAGTACTTC.

A single count supports this clone. This sequence joins TRBV7-2 and TRBJ2-3; 10 bases are shared with TRBD2. There are 16 residues in the CDR3. V shed 5 bases, J shed 2 bases, and the junction held 7 bases outside the gene matches. Germline loops: CDR1 SGHTA, CDR2 FQGNSA. CDR3 region: CASSMGLATSTDTQYF. The CDR3 DNA reads TGTGCCAGCAGCATGGGACTAGCGACCTCCACAGATACGCAGTATTTT.

The chain uses TRBV2 and TRBJ1-5; D might be TRBD1 (6 bases). The CDR3 totals 14 residues. Looked up from germline, CDR1 is SNHLY and CDR2 is FYNNEI. V lost 6 bases and J lost 2, with 11 bases in between. The CDR3 here is CASSAQGRNQPQHF. In DNA, the CDR3 is TGTGCCAGCAGCGCCCAGGGGCGCAATCAGCCCCAGCATTTT.

In nucleotides, the CDR3 is TGTGCCTGGAGCGTGGGACATTTACAAAACACCATATATTTT. Its translation: CAWSVGHLQNTIYF. The chain is built from TRBV30 and TRBJ1-3; D possibly corresponds to TRBD1 (6 bases). The CDR3 sequence is 14 residues long. CDR1 and CDR2 (germline): GTSNPN, SVGIG (reference sequence). Trimming took off 3 bases at V and 6 bases at J, with 15 bases between the two ends.

The chain is built from TRBV3-1 (or the pseudogene TRBV3-2) and TRBJ2-2; D possibly corresponds to TRBD1 (5 bases). Germline-derived CDR1 and CDR2 are LGHDT and YNNKEL (reference sequence). The CDR3 has 15 amino acids. V lost 4 bases and J 4 bases, leaving 13 bases between the germline ends. CDR3 DNA sequence: TGTGCCAGCAGCCGGCAGGGTTCGGGCACCGGGGAGCTGTTTTTT. It yields the protein CASSRQGSGTGELFF.

The rearrangement links TRBV20-1 to TRBJ1-2, with D uncertain. This CDR3 is 11 amino acids long. Per germline, CDR1 DFQATT and CDR2 SNEGSKA (reference sequence). V gave up 5 bases and J gave up 8 bases, with 12 bases separating them. This CDR3 reads CSAPDPGGYTF. CDR3 nucleotide sequence: TGCAGTGCTCCCGACCCGGGGGGCTACACCTTC.